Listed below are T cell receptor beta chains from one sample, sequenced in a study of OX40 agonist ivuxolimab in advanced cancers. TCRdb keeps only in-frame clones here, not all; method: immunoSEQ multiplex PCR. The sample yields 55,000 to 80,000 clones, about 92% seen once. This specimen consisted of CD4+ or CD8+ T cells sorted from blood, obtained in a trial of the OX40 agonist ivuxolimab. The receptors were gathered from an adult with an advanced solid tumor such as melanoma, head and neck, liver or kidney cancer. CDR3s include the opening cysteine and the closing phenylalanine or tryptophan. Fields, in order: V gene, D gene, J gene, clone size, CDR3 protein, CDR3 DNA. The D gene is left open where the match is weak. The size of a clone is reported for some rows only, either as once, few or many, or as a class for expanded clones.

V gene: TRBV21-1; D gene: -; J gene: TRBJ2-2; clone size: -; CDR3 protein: CASSKARGTGELFF; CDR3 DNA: TGTGCCAGCAGCAAAGCGCGGGGGACCGGGGAGCTGTTTTTT
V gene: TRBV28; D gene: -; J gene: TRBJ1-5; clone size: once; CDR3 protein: CASSSGGARNQPQHF; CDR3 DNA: TGTGCCAGCAGTTCGGGGGGCGCCCGCAATCAGCCCCAGCATTTT
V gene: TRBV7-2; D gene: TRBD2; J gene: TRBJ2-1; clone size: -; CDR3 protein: CASSLGLAENNEQFF; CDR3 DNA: TGTGCCAGCAGCTTAGGACTAGCGGAAAACAATGAGCAGTTCTTC
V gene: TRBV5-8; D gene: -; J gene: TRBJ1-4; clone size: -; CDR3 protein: CASSGGQSVNEKLFF; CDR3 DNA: TGTGCCAGCAGCGGAGGACAGTCCGTTAATGAAAAACTGTTTTTT
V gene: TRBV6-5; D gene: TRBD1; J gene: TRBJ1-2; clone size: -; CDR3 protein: CASRRQGDYGYTF; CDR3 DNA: TGTGCCAGCAGACGACAGGGGGACTATGGCTACACCTTC
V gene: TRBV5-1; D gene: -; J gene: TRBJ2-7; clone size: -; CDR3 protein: CASSPSGGSSYEQYF; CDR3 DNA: TGCGCCAGCAGCCCCAGCGGCGGTTCTTCCTACGAGCAGTACTTC
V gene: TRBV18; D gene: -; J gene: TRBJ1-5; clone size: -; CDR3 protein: CASSPPEVERPQHF; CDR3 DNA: TGTGCCAGCTCACCACCGGAGGTGGAACGGCCCCAGCATTTT
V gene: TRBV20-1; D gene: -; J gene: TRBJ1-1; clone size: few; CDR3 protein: CSASKDTEAFF; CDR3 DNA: TGCAGTGCCTCCAAGGACACTGAAGCTTTCTTT
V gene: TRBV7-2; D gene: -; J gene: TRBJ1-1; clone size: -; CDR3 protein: CASSPPQRVRGAFF; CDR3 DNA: TGTGCCAGCAGCCCCCCCCAACGGGTCCGCGGAGCTTTCTTT
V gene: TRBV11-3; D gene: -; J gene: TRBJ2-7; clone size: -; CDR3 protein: CASSPFSDEQYF; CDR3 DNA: TGTGCCAGCAGCCCCTTTTCAGACGAGCAGTACTTC
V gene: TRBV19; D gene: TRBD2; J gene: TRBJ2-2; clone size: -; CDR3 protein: CASSIGGRGAGELFF; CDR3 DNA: TGTGCCAGTAGTATAGGTGGGAGGGGCGCCGGGGAGCTGTTTTTT
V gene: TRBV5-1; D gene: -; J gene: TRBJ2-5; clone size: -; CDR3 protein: CASTFLEAGQETQYF; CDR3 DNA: TGCGCCAGCACCTTCTTGGAAGCAGGGCAAGAGACCCAGTACTTC
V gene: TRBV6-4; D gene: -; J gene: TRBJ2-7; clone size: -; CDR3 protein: CASSYRDTSFEQYF; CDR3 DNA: TGTGCCAGCAGCTACCGGGACACCAGCTTCGAGCAGTACTTC
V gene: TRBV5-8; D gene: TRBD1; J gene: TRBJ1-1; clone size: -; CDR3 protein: CASSLDTGQGNTEAFF; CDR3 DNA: TGTGCCAGCAGCTTGGATACGGGACAGGGTAACACTGAAGCTTTCTTT
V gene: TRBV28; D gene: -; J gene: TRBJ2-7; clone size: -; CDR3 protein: CASSYREYEQYF; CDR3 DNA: TGTGCCAGCAGTTACAGGGAATACGAGCAGTACTTC
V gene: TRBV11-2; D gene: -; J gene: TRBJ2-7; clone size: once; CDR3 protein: CASSLSGVSSYEQYF; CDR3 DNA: TGTGCCAGCAGCTTATCGGGGGTCAGCTCCTACGAGCAGTACTTC
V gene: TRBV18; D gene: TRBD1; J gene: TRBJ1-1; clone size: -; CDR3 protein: CASSRAGGMNTEAFF; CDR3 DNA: TGTGCCAGCTCACGGGCAGGGGGAATGAACACTGAAGCTTTCTTT
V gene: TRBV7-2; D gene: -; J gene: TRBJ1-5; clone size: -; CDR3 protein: CASSAGQGSNQPQHF; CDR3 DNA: TGTGCCAGCAGCGCGGGACAAGGCAGCAATCAGCCCCAGCATTTT
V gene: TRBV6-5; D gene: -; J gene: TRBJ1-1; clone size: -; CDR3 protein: CASSYPGGVGTEAFF; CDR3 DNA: TGTGCCAGCAGTTACCCGGGGGGCGTTGGCACTGAAGCTTTCTTT
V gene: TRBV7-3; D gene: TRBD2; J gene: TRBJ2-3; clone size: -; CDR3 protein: CASKSGGTSTDTQYF; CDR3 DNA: TGTGCCAGCAAAAGCGGGGGAACTAGCACAGATACGCAGTATTTT
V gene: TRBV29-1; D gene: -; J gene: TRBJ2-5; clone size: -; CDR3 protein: CSANSGNQETQYF; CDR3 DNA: TGCAGCGCAAATAGCGGCAACCAAGAGACCCAGTACTTC
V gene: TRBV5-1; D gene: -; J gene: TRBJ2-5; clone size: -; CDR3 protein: CASRFEETQYF; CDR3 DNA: TGCGCCAGCAGATTTGAAGAGACCCAGTACTTC
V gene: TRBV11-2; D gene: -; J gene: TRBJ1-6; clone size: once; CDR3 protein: CASSLDSWGKNSPLHF; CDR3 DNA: TGTGCCAGCAGCTTAGACAGCTGGGGGAAAAATTCACCCCTCCACTTT
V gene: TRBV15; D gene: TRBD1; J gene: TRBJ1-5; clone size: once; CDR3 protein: CATSTIDRGNQPQHF; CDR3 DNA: TGTGCCACCAGCACCATAGACAGGGGCAATCAGCCCCAGCATTTT
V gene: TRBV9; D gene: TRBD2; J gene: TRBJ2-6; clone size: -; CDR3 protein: CASSVAPPSGKGSGANVLTF; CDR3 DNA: TGTGCCAGCAGCGTAGCCCCCCCTAGCGGGAAGGGCTCTGGGGCCAACGTCCTGACTTTC
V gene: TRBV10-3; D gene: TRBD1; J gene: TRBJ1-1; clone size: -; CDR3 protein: CAIQTGGLDTEAFF; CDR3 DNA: TGTGCCATCCAAACAGGGGGCTTGGACACTGAAGCTTTCTTT
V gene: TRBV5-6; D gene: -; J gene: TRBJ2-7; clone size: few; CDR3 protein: CASSQRRREQYF; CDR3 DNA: TGTGCCAGCAGCCAAAGACGGAGAGAGCAGTACTTC
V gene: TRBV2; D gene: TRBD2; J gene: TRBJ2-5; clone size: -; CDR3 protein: CASKRGVGETQYF; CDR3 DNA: TGTGCCAGCAAGCGGGGGGTAGGCGAGACCCAGTACTTC
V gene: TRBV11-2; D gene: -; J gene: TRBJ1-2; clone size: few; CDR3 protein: CASSLGEQGYYGYTF; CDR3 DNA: TGTGCCAGCAGCTTAGGGGAACAGGGTTACTATGGCTACACCTTC
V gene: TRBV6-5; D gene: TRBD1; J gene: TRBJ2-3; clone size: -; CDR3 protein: CASSLGTATDTQYF; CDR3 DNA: TGTGCCAGCAGTCTCGGGACAGCCACAGATACGCAGTATTTT
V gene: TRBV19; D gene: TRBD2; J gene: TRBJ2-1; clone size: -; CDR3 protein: CASSAQLAAPFNEQFF; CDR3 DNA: TGTGCCAGTAGTGCCCAACTAGCGGCCCCGTTTAATGAGCAGTTCTTC
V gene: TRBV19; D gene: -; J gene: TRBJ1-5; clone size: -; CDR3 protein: CASSNLGGSQPQHF; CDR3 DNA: TGTGCCAGTAGTAATCTGGGGGGCAGTCAGCCCCAGCATTTT
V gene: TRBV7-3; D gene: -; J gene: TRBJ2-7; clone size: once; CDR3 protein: CASSSRDFLYEQYF; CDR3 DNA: TGTGCCAGCAGCTCCCGGGACTTTCTCTACGAGCAGTACTTC
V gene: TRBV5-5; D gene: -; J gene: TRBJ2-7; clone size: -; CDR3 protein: CASSLGQPSYEQYF; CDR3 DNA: TGTGCCAGCAGCTTGGGACAGCCCTCCTACGAGCAGTACTTC
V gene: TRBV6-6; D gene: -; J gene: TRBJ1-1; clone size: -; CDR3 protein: CASSLTSGGRSEAFF; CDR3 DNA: TGTGCCAGCAGCCTCACTTCGGGGGGGCGCAGTGAAGCTTTCTTT
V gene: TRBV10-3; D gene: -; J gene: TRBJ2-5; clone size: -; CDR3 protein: CAISDSRQVDAETQYF; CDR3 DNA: TGTGCCATCAGTGACTCCCGACAGGTTGATGCAGAGACCCAGTACTTC
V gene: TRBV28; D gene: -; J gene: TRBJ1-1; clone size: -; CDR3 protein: CASSFVNTEAFF; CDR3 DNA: TGTGCCAGCAGTTTTGTGAACACTGAAGCTTTCTTT
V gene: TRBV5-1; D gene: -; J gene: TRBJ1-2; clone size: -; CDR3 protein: CASSLVESNRGGYTF; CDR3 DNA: TGCGCCAGCAGCTTGGTAGAGTCAAATCGAGGCGGCTACACCTTC
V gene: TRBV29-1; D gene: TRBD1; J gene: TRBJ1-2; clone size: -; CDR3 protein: CSVDSPGQGGYGYTF; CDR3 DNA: TGCAGCGTCGATTCTCCCGGACAGGGCGGCTATGGCTACACCTTC
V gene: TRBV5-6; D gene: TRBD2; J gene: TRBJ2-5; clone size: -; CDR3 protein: CASSLFAGGALQETQYF; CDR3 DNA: TGTGCCAGCAGCTTGTTCGCGGGGGGCGCCCTCCAAGAGACCCAGTACTTC
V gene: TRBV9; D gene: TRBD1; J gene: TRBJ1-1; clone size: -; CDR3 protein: CASSAGQDPNTEAFF; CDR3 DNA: TGTGCCAGCAGCGCCGGACAGGATCCGAACACTGAAGCTTTCTTT
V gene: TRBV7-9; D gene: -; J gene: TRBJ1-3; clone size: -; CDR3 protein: CASSFSGTGNTIYF; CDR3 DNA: TGTGCCAGCAGCTTTTCCGGGACTGGAAACACCATATATTTT
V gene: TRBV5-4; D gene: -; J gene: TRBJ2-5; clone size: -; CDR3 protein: CASSLTTIAETQYF; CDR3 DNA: TGTGCCAGCAGCTTGACCACTATAGCCGAGACCCAGTACTTC
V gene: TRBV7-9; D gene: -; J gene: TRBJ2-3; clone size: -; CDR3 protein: CASSLGVTDTQYF; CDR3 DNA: TGTGCCAGCAGTTTGGGGGTGACAGATACGCAGTATTTT
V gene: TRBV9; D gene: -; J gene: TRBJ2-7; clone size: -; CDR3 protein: CASTPGGTQNYEQYF; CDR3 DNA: TGTGCCAGCACTCCCGGTGGGACACAAAACTACGAGCAGTACTTC
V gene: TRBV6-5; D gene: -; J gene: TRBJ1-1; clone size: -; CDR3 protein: CASSVTQNTEAFF; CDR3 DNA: TGTGCCAGCAGCGTAACCCAGAACACTGAAGCTTTCTTT
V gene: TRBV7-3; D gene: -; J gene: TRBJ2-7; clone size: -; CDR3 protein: CASSLVSAESYEQYF; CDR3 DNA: TGTGCCAGCAGCTTAGTTTCAGCGGAGTCCTACGAGCAGTACTTC